This section outlines one T cell receptor (beta chain) sequence together with its context. MiXCR, run by TCRdb on the reads, gives a single entry per CDR3 protein. The data show about 250,000 distinct CDR3 sequences, with about 12% seen just once and approximately 1.6% held by the top ten. The entry originates in a study of T cell repertoires in cytomegalovirus infection. Germline loops: CDR1 MNHEY, CDR2 SVGEGT. This CDR3 has 15 residues. V was pared by 2 bases and J by 7 bases, with 15 bases between. Sequencing was performed on PBMCs. This chain connects TRBV6-2 or TRBV6-3 to TRBJ1-5; tentative D call: TRBD1 (6 bases). The origin of this receptor is a human donor in good health (CMV status not recorded). Some clones in this sample may be carry-over from other donors' samples. DNA of the CDR3: TGTGCCAGCAGTTACATACGGGGGGCTAGCCAGCCCCAGCATTTT. Amino acids: CASSYIRGASQPQHF.